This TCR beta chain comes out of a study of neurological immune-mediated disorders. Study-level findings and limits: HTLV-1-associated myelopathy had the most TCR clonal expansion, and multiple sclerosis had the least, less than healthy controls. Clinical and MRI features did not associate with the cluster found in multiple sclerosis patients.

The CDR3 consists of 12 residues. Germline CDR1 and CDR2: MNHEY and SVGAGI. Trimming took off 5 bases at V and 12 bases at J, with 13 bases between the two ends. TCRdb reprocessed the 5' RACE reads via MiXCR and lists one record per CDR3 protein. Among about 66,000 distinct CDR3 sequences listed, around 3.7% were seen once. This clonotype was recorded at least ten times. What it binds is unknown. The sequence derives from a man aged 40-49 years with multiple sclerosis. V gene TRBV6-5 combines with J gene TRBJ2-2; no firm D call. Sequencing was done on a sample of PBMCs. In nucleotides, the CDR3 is TGTGCCAGCAGTCCCCGGCAGGATAAGCTGTTTTTT. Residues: CASSPRQDKLFF.